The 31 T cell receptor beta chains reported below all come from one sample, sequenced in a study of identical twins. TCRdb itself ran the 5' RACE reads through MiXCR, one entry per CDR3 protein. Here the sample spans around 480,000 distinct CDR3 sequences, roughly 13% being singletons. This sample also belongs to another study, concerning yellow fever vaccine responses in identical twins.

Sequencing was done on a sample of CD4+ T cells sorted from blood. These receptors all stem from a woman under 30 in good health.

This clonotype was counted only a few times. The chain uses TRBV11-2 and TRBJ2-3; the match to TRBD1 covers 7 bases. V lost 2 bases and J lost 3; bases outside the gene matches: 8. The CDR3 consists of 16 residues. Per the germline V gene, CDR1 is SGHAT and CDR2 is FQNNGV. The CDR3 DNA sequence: TGTGCCAGCAGCTTAAGGACCGGGACAGCAACAGATACGCAGTATTTT. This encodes CASSLRTGTATDTQYF.

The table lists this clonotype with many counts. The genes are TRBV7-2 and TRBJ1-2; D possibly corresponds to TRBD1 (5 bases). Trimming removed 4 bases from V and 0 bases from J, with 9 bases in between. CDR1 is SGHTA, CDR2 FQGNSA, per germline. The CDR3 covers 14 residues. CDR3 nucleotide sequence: TGTGCCAGCAGCTCCAGGGACGCTAACTATGGCTACACCTTC. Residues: CASSSRDANYGYTF.

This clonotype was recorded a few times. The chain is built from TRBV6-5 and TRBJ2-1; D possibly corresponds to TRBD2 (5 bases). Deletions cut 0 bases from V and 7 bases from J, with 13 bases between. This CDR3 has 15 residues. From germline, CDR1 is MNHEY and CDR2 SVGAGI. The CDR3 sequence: CASSYSARAGNEQFF. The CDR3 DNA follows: TGTGCCAGCAGTTACTCGGCGCGGGCGGGTAATGAGCAGTTCTTC.

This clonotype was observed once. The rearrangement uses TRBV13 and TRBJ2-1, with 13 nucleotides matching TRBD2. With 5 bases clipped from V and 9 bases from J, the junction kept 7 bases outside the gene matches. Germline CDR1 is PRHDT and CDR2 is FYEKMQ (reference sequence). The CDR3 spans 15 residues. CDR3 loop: CASSPLAGGPREQFF. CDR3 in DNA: TGTGCCAGCAGCCCACTAGCGGGGGGGCCGCGTGAGCAGTTCTTC.

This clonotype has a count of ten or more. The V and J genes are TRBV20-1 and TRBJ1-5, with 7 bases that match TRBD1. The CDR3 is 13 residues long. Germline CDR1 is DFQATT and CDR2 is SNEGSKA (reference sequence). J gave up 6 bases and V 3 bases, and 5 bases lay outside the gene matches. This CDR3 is CSARVGTVQPQHF. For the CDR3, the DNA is TGCAGTGCTAGGGTCGGGACAGTTCAGCCCCAGCATTTT.

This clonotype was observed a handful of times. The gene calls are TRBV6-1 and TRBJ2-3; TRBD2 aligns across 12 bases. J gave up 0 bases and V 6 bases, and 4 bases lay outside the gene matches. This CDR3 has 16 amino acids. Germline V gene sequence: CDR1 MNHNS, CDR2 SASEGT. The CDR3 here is CASRQGTSGSTDTQYF. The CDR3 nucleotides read TGTGCCAGCAGACAAGGGACTAGCGGGAGCACAGATACGCAGTATTTT.

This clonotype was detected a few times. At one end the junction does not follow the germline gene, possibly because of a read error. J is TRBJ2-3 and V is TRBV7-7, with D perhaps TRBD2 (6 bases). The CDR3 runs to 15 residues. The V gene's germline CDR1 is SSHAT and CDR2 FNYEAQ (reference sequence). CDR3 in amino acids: CASSLGEERTDTQYF. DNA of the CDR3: TGTGCTAGCAGCTTAGGGGAGGAGCGCACAGATACGCAGTATTTT.

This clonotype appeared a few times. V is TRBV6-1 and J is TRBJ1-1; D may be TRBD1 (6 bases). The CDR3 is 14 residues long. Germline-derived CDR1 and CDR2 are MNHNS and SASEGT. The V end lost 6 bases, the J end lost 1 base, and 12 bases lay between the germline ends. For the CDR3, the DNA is TGTGCCAGCAGCATCGCAGGGGCGAACACTGAAGCTTTCTTT. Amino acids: CASSIAGANTEAFF.

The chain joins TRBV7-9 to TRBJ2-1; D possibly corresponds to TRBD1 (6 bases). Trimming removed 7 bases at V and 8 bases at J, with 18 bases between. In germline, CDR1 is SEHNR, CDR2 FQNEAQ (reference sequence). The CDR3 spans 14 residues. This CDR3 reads CASTQGLLSDEQFF. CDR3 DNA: TGTGCCAGCACGCAGGGGCTTCTATCCGATGAGCAGTTCTTC. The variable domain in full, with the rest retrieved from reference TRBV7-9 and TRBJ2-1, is DTGVSQNPRHKITKRGQNVTFRCDPISEHNRLYWYRQTLGQGPEFLTYFQNEAQLEKSRLLSDRFSAERPKGSFSTLEIQRTEQGDSAMYLCASTQGLLSDEQFFGPGTRLTVL.

CDR3 sequence (DNA): TGTGCCAGCTCCGTCGGGACCCTCGGTCAGGGGCAGTACTTC. Residues: CASSVGTLGQGQYF. The rearrangement joins TRBV18 to TRBJ2-7; D tentatively reads TRBD1 or TRBD2 (5 bases each). Germline CDR1 and CDR2: KGHSH and LQKENI. The V end lost 6 bases, the J end lost 9 bases, and 21 bases lay between the germline ends. There are 14 residues in the CDR3.

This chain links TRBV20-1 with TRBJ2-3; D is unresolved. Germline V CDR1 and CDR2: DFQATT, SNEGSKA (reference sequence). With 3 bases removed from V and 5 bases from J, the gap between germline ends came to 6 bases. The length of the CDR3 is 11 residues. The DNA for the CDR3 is TGCAGTGCTAGTTTGCTAGATACGCAGTATTTT. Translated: CSASLLDTQYF.

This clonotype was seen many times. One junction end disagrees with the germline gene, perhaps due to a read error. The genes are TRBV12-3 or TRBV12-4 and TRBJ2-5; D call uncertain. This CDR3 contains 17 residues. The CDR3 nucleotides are TGTGCCAGCAGCTTCCTGCGAGGACCGGAGAACCAAGTGACCCAGTACTTC. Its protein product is CASSFLRGPENQVTQYF.

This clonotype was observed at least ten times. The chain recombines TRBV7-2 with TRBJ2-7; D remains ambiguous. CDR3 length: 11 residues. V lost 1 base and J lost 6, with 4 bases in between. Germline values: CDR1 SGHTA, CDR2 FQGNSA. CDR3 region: CASSLVSEQYF. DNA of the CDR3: TGTGCCAGCAGCTTAGTTTCCGAGCAGTACTTC.

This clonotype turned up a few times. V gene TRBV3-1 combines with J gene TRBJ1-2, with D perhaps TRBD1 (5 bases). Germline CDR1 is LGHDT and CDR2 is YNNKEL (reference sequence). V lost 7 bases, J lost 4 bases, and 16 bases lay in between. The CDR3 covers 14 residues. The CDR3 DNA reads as TGTGCCAGCACTTCCGGGACGGAATTCTATGGCTACACCTTC. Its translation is CASTSGTEFYGYTF.

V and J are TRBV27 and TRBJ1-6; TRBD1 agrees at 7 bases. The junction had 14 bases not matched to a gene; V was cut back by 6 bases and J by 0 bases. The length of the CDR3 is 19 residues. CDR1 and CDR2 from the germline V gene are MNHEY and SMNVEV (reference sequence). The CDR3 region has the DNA TGTGCCAGCAGCCGGACCGGGCCACAGGGGTTCTCCTATAATTCACCCCTCCACTTT. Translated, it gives CASSRTGPQGFSYNSPLHF.

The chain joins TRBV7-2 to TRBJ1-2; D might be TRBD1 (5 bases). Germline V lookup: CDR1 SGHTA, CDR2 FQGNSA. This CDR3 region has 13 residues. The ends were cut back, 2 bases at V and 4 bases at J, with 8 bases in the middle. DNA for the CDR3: TGTGCCAGCAGCTTATCCGGGACCTATGGCTACACCTTC. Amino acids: CASSLSGTYGYTF. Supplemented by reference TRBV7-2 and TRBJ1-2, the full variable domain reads GAGVSQSPSNKVTEKGKDVELRCDPISGHTALYWYRQSLGQGLEFLIYFQGNSAPDKSGLPSDRFSAERTGGSVSTLTIQRTQQEDSAVYLCASSLSGTYGYTFGSGTRLTVV.

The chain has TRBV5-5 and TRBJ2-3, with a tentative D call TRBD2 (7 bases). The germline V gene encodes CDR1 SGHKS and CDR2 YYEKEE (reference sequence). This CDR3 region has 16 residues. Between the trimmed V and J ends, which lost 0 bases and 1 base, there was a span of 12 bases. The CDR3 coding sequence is TGTGCCAGCAGCTTGGGGGCGGGGGCCGGCACAGATACGCAGTATTTT. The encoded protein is CASSLGAGAGTDTQYF.

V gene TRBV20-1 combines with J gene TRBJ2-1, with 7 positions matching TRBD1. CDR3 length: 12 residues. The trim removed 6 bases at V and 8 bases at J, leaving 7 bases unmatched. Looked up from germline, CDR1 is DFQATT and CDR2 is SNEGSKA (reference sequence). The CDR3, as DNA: TGCAGTGCCCTGACAGGGACCGATGAGCAGTTCTTC. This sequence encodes CSALTGTDEQFF.

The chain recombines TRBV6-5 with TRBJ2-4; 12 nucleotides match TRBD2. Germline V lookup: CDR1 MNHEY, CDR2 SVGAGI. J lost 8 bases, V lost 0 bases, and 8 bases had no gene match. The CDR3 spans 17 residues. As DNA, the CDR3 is TGTGCCAGCAGTTACTCAGGACTAGCGGGATTAGAGGACATTCAGTACTTC. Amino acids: CASSYSGLAGLEDIQYF.

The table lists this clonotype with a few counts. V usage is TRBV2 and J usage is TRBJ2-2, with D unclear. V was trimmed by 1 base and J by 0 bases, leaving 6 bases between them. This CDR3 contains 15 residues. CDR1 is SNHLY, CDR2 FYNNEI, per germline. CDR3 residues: CASSEEVPNTGELFF. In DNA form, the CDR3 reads TGTGCCAGCAGTGAAGAGGTTCCGAACACCGGGGAGCTGTTTTTT.

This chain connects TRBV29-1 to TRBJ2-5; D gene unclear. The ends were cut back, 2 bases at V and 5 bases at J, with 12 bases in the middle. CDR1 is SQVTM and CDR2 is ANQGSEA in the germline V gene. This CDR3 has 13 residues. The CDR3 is CSVEYRAGETQYF. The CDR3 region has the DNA TGCAGCGTTGAATACCGGGCCGGGGAGACCCAGTACTTC. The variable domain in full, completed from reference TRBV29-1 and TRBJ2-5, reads SAVISQKPSRDICQRGTSLTIQCQVDSQVTMMFWYRQQPGQSLTLIATANQGSEATYESGFVIDKFPISRPNLTFSTLTVSNMSPEDSSIYLCSVEYRAGETQYFGPGTRLLVL.

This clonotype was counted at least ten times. The CDR3 bases are TGTGCCAGCAGTTTCACCGGGAGCGGGTCGGAGACCCAGTACTTC. Encoded protein: CASSFTGSGSETQYF. The chain is built from TRBV12-3 or TRBV12-4 and TRBJ2-5; tentative D call: TRBD2 (6 bases). This CDR3 comprises 15 residues. The ends were cut back, 3 bases at V and 5 bases at J, with 16 bases in the middle.

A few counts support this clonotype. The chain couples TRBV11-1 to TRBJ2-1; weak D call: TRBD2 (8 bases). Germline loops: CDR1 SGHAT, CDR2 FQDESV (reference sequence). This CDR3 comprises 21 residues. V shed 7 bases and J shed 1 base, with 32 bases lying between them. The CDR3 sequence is CASNRDRGGARTSGSYNEQFF. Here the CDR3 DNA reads TGTGCCAGCAACCGGGACAGAGGGGGGGCGCGTACTAGCGGTTCCTACAATGAGCAGTTCTTC.

The CDR3 reads CSAREGGQGSKWHF. For the CDR3, the DNA is TGCAGTGCTAGAGAGGGTGGACAGGGGTCCAAATGGCATTTT. The chain has TRBV20-1 and TRBJ1-5, with 9 bases matching TRBD1. The CDR3 is 14 residues long. Germline V gene data show CDR1 as DFQATT and CDR2 as SNEGSKA (reference sequence). V shed 0 bases, J shed 15 bases, and the junction held 12 bases outside the gene matches.

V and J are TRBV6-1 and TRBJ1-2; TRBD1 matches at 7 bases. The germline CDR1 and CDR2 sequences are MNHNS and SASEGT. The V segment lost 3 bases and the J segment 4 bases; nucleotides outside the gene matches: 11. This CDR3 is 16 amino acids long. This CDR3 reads CASSETKYAGGYGYTF. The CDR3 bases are TGTGCCAGCAGTGAGACCAAATACGCAGGGGGCTATGGCTACACCTTC.

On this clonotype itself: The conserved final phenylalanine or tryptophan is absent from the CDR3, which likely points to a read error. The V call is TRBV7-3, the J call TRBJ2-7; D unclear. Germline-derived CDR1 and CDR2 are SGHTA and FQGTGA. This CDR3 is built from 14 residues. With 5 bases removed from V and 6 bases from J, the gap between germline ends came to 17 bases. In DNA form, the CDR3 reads TGTGCCAGCAGCGAACGGTGGGAATCGGGCGAGCAGTACCTC. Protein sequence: CASSERWESGEQYL.

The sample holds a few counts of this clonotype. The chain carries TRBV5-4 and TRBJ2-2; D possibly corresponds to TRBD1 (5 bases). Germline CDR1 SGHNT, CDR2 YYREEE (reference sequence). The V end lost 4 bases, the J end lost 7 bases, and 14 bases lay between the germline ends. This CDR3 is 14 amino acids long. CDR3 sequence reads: CASSDQQGVGELFF. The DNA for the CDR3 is TGTGCCAGCAGCGACCAACAAGGGGTCGGGGAGCTGTTTTTT.

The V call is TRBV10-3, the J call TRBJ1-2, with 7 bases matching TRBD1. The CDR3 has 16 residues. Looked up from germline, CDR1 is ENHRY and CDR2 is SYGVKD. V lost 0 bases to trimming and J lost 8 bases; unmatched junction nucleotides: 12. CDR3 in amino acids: CAISESRQGIGFGYTF. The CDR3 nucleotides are TGTGCCATCAGTGAGTCGCGACAGGGTATTGGATTCGGCTACACCTTC.

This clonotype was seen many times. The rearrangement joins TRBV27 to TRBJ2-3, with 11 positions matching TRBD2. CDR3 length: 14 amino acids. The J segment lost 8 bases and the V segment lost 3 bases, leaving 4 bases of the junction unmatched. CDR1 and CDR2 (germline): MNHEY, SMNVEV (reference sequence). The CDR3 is CASSFSGGATTQYF. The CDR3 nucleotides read TGTGCCAGCAGTTTTAGCGGGGGGGCCACTACGCAGTATTTT.

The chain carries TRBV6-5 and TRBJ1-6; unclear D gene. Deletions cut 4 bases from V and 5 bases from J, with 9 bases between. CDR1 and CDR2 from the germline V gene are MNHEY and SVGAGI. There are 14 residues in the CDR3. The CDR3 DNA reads TGTGCCAGCAGTTTCGGGCAGGATAATTCACCCCTCCACTTT. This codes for CASSFGQDNSPLHF.

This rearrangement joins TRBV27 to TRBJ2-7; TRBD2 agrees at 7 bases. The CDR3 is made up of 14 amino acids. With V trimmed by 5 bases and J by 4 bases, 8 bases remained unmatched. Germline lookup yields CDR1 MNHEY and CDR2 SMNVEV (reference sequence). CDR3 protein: CASSRGLKRYEQYF. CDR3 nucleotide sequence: TGTGCCAGCAGTCGGGGACTAAAAAGGTACGAGCAGTACTTC.